This T cell receptor (beta chain) was recorded in a study of shared clonotypes between healthy human individuals. Study-level results: A limitation of the genetic and exposure-history diversity represented arose from few donors.

Concerning this clone: Its target is not known. Other DNA sequences in the same sample also yield this CDR3.

The assay was immunoSEQ multiplex PCR, and TCRdb's table has in-frame clones only and misses some. The table shows about 2,200,000 clones, with more than 85% occurring only once. Selected positively for CCR7 and CD45RO-negative, naive CD8 cells excluded terminally differentiated effector memory CD45RA+ cells. The receptor comes from a man aged 18 to 35 in good health. Some clones in this sample may be carry-over from other donors' samples. Sequenced: naive CD8+ T cells from PBMCs.

Written as DNA, the CDR3 is TGTGCCAGTAGTACGGGGTCCTACGAGCAGTACTTC. This codes for CASSTGSYEQYF. The chain has TRBV19 and TRBJ2-7; perhaps TRBD2 as D (5 bases). The CDR3 runs 12 residues. Looked up from germline, CDR1 is LNHDA and CDR2 is SQIVND (reference sequence). V was pared by 4 bases and J by 1 base, with 5 bases between. The whole variable domain, remainder taken from reference TRBV19 and TRBJ2-7, is DGGITQSPKYLFRKEGQNVTLSCEQNLNHDAMYWYRQDPGQGLRLIYYSQIVNDFQKGDIAEGYSVSREKKESFPLTVTSAQKNPTAFYLCASSTGSYEQYFGPGTRLTVT.